This TCR beta chain came from a study of T cells in Graves' hyperthyroidism and ophthalmopathy. RNA transcripts provided the source from which TCR beta CDR3 regions were amplified. First-round RT-PCR with HTBI primers amplified the TCR CDR3 region. From the multiplex PCR reads, TCRdb called clonotypes with MiXCR, one entry per CDR3 protein. The sample contains about 290,000 distinct CDR3 sequences, about 19% of which appear only once. Ophthalmopathy patients showed a Clinical Activity Score of at least 3, NOSPECS grade of at least 4 and duration under 3 months. PBMCs stemmed from around 9.3 ml fresh peripheral blood. After removal of 8 bases from V and 7 bases from J, the junction contained 6 bases not matched to a gene. Germline assignment: CDR1 MDHEN and CDR2 SYDVKM. The CDR3 runs to 12 residues. Study-wide results and limits: Blood held most thyroid clonotypes expanded above 0.001 frequency.

This clonotype appeared many times. No antigen is known for it. This clonotype was obtained from a man aged 45-60 years with Graves' ophthalmopathy. The material sequenced was blood. V gene TRBV28 combines with J gene TRBJ2-5, with 8 bases aligning to TRBD1. CDR3 region: CASGQGAWTQYF. CDR3 coding DNA: TGTGCCAGCGGGCAGGGGGCTTGGACCCAGTACTTC. Full variable domain (outside the CDR3, taken from reference TRBV28 and TRBJ2-5): DVKVTQSSRYLVKRTGEKVFLECVQDMDHENMFWYRQDPGLGLRLIYFSYDVKMKEKGDIPEGYSVSREKKERFSLILESASTNQTSMYLCASGQGAWTQYFGPGTRLLVL.